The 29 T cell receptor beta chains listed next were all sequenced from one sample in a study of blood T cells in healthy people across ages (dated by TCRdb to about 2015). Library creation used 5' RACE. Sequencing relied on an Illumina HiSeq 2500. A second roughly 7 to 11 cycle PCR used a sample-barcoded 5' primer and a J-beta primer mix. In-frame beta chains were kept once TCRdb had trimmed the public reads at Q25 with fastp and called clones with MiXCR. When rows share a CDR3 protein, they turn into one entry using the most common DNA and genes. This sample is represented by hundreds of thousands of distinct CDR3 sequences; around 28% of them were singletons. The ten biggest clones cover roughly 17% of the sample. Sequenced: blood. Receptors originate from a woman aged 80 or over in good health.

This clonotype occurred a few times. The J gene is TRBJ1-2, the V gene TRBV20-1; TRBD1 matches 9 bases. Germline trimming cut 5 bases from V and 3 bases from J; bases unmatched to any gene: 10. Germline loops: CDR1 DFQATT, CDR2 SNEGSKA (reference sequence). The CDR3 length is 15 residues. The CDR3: CSAHARTGDYYGYTF. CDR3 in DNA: TGCAGTGCTCATGCAAGGACAGGGGACTACTATGGCTACACCTTC.

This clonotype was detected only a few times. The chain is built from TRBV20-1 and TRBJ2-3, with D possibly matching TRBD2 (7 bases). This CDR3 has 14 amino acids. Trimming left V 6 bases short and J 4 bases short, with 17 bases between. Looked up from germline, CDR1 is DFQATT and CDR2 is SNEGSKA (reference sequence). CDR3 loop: CSANPPGGADTQYF. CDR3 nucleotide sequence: TGCAGTGCCAACCCCCCGGGGGGCGCAGATACGCAGTATTTT.

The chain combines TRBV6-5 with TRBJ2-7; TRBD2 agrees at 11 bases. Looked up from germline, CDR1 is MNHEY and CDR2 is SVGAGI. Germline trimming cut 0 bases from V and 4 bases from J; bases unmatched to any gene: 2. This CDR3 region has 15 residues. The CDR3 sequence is CASSYSGLAGYEQYF. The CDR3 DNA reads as TGTGCCAGCAGTTACTCAGGACTAGCGGGTTACGAGCAGTACTTC.

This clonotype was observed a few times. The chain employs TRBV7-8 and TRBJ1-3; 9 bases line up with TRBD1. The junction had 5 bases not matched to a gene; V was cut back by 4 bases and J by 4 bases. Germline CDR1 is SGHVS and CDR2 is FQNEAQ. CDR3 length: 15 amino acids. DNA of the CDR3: TGTGCCAGCAGCTGGGGACAGGGCTCAGGAAACACCATATATTTT. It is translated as CASSWGQGSGNTIYF.

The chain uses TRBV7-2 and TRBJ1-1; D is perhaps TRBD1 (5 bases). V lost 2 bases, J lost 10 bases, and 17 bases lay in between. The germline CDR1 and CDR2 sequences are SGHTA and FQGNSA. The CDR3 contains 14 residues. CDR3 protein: CASSLTSRARGAFF. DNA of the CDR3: TGTGCCAGCAGCTTAACCTCAAGGGCGAGGGGAGCTTTCTTT.

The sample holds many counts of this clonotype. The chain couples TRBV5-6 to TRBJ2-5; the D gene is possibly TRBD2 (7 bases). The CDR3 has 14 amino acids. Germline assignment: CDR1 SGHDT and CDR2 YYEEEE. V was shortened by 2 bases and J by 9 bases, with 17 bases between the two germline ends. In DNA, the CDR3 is TGTGCCAGCAGCTTTTTTGGCGGGGGCCGCCCCCAGTACTTC. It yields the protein CASSFFGGGRPQYF.

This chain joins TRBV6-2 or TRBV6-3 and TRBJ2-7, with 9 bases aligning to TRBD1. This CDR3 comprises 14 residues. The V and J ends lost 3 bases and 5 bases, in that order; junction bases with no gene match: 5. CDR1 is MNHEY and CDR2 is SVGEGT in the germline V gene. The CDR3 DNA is TGTGCCAGCAGTTATAGTAACAGGGGGCACGAGCAGTACTTC. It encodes CASSYSNRGHEQYF.

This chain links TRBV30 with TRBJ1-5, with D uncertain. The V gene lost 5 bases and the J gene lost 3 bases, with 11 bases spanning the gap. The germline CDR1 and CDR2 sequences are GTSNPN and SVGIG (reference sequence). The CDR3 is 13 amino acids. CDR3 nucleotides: TGTGCCTGGGGATCCGAGTACAATCAGCCCCAGCATTTT. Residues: CAWGSEYNQPQHF.

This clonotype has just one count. CDR3 bases: TGTGCCAGTCACGCAGGGGGAAGGGTTGAAGCTTTCTTT. Encoded protein: CASHAGGRVEAFF. The chain links TRBV28 to TRBJ1-1; 7 bases align to TRBD1. V shed 9 bases, J shed 7 bases, and the junction held 11 bases outside the gene matches. Germline CDR1 and CDR2: MDHEN and SYDVKM. The CDR3 consists of 13 residues.

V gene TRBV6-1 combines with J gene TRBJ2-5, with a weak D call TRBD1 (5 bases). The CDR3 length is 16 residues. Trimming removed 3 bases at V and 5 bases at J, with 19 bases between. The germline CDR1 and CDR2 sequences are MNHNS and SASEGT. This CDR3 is CASSDGAGRVGETQYF. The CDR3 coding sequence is TGTGCCAGCAGTGATGGGGCCGGGCGAGTGGGGGAGACCCAGTACTTC.

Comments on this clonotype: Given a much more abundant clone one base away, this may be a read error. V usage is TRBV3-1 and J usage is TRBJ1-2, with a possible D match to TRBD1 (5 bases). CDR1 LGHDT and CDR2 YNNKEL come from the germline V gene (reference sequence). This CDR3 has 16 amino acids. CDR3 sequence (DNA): TGTGCCAGCAACCAAGATTATGGAACAGGAACGCATGGCTACACCTTC. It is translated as CASNQDYGTGTHGYTF.

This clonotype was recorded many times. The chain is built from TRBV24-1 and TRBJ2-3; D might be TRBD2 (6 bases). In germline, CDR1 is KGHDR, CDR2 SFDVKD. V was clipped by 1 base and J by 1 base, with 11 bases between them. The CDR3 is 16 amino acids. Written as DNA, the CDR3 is TGTGCCACCAGTGATTTTTCACTAGCAGGCACAGATACGCAGTATTTT. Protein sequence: CATSDFSLAGTDTQYF.

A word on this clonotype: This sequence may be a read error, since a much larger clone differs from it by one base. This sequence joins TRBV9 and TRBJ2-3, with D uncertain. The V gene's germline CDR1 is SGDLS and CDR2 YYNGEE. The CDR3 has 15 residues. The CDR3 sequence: CASSVGNSHTDAQYF. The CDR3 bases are TGTGCCAGCAGCGTGGGGAACAGCCACACAGATGCGCAGTATTTT.

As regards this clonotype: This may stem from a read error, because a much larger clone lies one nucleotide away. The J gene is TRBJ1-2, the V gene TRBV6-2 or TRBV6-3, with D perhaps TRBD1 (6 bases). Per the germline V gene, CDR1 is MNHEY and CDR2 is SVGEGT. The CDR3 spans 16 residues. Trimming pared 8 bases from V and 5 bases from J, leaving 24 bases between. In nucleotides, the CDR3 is TGTGCCAGCTGGACGGCAGGGGCCCGTGGGTATTATGGCTACACCTTC. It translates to CASWTAGARGYYGYTF.

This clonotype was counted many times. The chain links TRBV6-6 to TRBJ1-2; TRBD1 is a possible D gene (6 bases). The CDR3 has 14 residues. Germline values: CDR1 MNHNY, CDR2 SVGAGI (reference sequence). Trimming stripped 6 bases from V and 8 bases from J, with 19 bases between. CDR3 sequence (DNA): TGTGCCAGCAGCTTAATTCAGGGGAACGGCGGCTACACCTTC. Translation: CASSLIQGNGGYTF.

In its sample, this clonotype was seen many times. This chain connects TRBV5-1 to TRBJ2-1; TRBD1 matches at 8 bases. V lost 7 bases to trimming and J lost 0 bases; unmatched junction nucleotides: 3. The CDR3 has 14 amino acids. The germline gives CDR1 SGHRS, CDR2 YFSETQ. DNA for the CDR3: TGCGCCAGCGGGGACAGGAGCTCCTACAATGAGCAGTTCTTC. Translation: CASGDRSSYNEQFF.

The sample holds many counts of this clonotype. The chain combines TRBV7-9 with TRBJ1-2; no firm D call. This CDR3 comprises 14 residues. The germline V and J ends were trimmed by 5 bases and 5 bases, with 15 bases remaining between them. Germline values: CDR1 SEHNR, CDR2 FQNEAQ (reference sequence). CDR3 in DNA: TGTGCCAGCAGCCTAAACGGGCGGTTATATGGCTACACCTTC. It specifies CASSLNGRLYGYTF.

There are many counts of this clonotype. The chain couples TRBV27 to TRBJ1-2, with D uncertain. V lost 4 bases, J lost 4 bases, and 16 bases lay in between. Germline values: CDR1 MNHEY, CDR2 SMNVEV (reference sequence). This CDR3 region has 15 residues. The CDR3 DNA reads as TGTGCCAGCAGTTCCCTTACGCTCGGCAGCTATGGCTACACCTTC. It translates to CASSSLTLGSYGYTF.

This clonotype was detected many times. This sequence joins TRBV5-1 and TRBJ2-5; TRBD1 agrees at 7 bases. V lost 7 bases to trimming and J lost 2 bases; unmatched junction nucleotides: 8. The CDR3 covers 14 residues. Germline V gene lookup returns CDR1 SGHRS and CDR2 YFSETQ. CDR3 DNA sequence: TGCGCCAGCTTTACAGGGGCAGGGCAAGAGACCCAGTACTTC. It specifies CASFTGAGQETQYF.

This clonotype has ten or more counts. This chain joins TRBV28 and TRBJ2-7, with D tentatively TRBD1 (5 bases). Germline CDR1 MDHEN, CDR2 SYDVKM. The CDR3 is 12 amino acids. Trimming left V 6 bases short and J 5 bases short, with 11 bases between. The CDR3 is CASSPRAHEQYF. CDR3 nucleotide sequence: TGTGCCAGCAGCCCCAGGGCCCACGAGCAGTACTTC. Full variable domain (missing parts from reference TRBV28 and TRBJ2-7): DVKVTQSSRYLVKRTGEKVFLECVQDMDHENMFWYRQDPGLGLRLIYFSYDVKMKEKGDIPEGYSVSREKKERFSLILESASTNQTSMYLCASSPRAHEQYFGPGTRLTVT.

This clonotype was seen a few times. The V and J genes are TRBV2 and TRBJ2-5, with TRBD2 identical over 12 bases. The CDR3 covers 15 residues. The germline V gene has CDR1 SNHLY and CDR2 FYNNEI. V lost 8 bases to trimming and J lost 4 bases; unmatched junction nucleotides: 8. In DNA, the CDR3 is TGTGCCAGCCAGATTTTACTAGCGGGGGGAGAGACCCAGTACTTC. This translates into CASQILLAGGETQYF.

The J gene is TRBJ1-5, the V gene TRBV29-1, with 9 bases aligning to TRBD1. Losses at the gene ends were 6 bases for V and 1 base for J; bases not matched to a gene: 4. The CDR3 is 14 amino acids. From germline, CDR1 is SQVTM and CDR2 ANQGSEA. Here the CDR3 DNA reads TGCAGCGTAGCGACAGGGGGAAGCAATCAGCCCCAGCATTTT. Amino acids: CSVATGGSNQPQHF.

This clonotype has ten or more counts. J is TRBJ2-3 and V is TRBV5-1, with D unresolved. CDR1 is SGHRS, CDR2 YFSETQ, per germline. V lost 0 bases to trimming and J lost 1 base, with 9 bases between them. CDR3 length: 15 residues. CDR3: CASSLEGYRTDTQYF. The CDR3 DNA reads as TGCGCCAGCAGCTTGGAAGGATATCGCACAGATACGCAGTATTTT.

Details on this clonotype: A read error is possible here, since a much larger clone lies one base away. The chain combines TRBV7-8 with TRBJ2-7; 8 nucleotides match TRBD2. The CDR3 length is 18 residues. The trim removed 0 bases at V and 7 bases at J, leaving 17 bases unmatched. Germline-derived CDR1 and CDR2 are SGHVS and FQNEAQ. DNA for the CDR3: TGTGCCAGCAGCTTAGCCTTGGGTGGCGGGGGGTCCTACAATGAGCAGTACTTC. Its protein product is CASSLALGGGGSYNEQYF.

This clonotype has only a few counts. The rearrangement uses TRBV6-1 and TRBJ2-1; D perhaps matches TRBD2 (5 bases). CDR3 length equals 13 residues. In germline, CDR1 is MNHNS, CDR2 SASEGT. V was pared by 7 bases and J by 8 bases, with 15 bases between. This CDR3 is CASTEEGRHEQFF. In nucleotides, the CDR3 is TGTGCCAGCACCGAAGAGGGTAGGCATGAGCAGTTCTTC.

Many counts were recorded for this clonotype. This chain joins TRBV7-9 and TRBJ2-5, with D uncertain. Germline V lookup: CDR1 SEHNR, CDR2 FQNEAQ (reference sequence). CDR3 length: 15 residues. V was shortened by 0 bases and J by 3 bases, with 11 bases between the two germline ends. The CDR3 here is CASSLAETQKETQYF. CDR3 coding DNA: TGTGCCAGCAGCTTAGCTGAGACGCAGAAAGAGACCCAGTACTTC.

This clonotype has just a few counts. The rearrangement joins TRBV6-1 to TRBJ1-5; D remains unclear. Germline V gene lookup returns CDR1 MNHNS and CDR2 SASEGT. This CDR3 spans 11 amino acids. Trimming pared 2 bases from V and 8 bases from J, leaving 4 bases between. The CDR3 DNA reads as TGTGCCAGCAGTGAATTGGAGCCCCAGCATTTT. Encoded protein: CASSELEPQHF.

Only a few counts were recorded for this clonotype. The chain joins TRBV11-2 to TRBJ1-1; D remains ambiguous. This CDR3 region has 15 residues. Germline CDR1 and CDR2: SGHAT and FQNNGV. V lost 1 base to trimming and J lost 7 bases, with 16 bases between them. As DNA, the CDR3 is TGTGCCAGCAGCTTAGGCCACGCGAAGGGATTTGAAGCTTTCTTT. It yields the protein CASSLGHAKGFEAFF.

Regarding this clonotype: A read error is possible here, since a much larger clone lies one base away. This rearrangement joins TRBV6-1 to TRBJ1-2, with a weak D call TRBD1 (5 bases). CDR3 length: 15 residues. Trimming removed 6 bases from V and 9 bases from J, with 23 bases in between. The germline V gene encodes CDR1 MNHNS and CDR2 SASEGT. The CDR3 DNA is TGTGCCAGCAGGGAGGGATCCGGGACCCTGGGCTGCTACACCTTC. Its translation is CASREGSGTLGCYTF.